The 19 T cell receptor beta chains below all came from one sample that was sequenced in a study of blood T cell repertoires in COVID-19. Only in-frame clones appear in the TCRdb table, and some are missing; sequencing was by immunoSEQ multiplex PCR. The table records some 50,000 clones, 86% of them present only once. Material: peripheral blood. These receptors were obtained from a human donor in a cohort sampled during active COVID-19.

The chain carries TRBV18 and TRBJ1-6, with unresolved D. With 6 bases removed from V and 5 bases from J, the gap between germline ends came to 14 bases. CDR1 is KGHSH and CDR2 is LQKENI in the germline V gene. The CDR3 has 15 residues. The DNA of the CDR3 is TGTGCCAGCTCGATCTCGAGGCAGAATAATTCACCCCTCCACTTT. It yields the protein CASSISRQNNSPLHF.

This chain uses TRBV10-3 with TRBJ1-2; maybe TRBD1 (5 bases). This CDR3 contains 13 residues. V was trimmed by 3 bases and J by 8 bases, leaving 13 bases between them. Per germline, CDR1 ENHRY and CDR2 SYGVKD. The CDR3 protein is CAISDLGGAGYTF. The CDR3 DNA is TGTGCCATCAGTGATTTGGGGGGTGCGGGCTACACCTTC.

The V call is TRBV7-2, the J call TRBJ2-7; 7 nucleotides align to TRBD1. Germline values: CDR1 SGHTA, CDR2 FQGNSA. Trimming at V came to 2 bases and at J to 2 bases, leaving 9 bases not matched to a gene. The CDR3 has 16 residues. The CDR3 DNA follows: TGTGCCAGCAGCTTACGGGGACAGAGTATTACCTACGAGCAGTACTTC. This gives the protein CASSLRGQSITYEQYF.

CDR3 sequence: CASSGRATEAFF. The DNA for the CDR3 is TGTGCCAGCAGCGGGAGGGCCACTGAAGCTTTCTTT. The chain joins TRBV7-6 to TRBJ1-1; D not resolved. V lost 5 bases to trimming and J lost 4 bases, with 8 bases between them. The length of the CDR3 is 12 residues. The germline V gene has CDR1 SGHVS and CDR2 FNYEAQ.

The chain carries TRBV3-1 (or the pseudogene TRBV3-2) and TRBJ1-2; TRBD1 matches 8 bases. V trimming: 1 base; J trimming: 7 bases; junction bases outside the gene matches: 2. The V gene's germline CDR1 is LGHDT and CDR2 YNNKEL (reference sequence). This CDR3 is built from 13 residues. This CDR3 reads CASSQAGGGGYTF. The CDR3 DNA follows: TGTGCCAGCAGCCAAGCAGGGGGCGGTGGCTACACCTTC.

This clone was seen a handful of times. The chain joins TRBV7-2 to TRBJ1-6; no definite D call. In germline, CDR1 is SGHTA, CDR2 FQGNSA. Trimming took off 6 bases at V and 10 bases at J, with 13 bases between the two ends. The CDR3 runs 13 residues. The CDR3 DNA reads TGTGCCAGCAGTCGGGGAGACGGATCACCCCTCCACTTT. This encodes CASSRGDGSPLHF.

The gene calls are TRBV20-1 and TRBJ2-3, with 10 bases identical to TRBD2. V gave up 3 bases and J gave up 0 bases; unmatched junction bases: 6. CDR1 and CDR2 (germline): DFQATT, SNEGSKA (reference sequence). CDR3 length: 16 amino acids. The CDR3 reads CSASRRTSGSTDTQYF. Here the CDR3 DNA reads TGCAGTGCTAGTAGGAGGACTAGCGGTAGCACAGATACGCAGTATTTT.

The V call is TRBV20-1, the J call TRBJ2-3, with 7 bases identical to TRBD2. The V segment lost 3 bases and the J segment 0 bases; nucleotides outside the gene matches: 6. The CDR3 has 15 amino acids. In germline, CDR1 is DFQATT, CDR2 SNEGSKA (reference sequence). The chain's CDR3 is CSASRLAVSTDTQYF. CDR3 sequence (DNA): TGCAGTGCTAGTAGGCTAGCGGTTAGCACAGATACGCAGTATTTT.

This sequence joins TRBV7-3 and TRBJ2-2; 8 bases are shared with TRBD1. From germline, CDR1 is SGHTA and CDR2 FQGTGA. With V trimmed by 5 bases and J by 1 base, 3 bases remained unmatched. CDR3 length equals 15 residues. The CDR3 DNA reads TGTGCCAGCAGCCGCGGACAGGGGAACACCGGGGAGCTGTTTTTT. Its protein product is CASSRGQGNTGELFF.

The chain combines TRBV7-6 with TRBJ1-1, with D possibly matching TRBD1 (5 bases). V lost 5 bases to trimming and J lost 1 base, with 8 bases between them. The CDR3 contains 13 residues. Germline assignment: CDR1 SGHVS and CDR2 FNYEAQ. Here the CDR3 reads CASSGASNTEAFF. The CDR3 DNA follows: TGTGCCAGCAGCGGGGCCTCGAACACTGAAGCTTTCTTT.

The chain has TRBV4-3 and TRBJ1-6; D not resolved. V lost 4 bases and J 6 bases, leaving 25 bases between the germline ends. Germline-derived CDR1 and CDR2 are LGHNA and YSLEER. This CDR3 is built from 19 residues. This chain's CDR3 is CASSLTRVGPSASNSPLHF. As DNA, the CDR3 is TGCGCCAGCAGCCTTACGAGGGTGGGTCCTTCGGCGTCTAATTCACCCCTCCACTTT.

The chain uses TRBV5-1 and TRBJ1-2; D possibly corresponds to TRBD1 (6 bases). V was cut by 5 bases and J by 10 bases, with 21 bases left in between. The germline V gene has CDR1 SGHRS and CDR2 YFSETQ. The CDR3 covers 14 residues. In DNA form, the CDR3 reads TGCGCCAGCAGAAATCAGGGGAATTGGCCTCACTACACCTTC. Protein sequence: CASRNQGNWPHYTF.

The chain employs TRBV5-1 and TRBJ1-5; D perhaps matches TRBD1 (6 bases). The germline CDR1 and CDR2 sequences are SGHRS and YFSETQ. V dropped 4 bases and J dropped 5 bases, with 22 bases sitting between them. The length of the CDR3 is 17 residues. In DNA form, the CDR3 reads TGCGCCAGCAGCCCGGCCCCGACAGGCCTCTTCCATCAGCCCCAGCATTTT. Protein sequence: CASSPAPTGLFHQPQHF.

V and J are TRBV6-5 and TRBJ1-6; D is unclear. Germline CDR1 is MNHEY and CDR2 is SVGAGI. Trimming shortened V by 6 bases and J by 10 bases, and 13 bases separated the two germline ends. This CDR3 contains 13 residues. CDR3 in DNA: TGTGCCAGCAGAGACCCCGGGGAGTCACCCCTCCACTTT. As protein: CASRDPGESPLHF.

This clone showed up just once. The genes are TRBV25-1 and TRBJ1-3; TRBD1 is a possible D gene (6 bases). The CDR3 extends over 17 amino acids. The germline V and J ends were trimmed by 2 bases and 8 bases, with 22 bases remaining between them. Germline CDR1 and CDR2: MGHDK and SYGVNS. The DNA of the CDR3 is TGTGCCAGCAGTGAAGGGTTTCAGAGGACAGACGGGGACACCATATATTTT. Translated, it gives CASSEGFQRTDGDTIYF.

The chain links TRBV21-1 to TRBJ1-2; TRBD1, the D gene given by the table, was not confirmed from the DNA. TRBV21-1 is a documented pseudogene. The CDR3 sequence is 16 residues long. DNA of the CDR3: TGTGCCAGCCTGCGGAAACCTGGACAGGGTGAAAATGGCTACACCTTC. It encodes CASLRKPGQGENGYTF.

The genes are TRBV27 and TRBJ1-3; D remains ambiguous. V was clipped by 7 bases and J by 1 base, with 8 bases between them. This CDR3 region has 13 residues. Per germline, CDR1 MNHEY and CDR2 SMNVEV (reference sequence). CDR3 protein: CASKRGSGNTIYF. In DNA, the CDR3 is TGTGCCAGCAAGCGCGGATCTGGAAACACCATATATTTT.

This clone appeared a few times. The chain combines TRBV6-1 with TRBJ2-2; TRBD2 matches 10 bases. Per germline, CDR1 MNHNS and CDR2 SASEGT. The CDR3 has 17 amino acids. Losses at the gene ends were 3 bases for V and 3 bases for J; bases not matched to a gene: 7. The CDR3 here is CASSEKLAGGYTGELFF. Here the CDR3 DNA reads TGTGCCAGCAGTGAGAAGTTAGCGGGGGGTTACACCGGGGAGCTGTTTTTT.

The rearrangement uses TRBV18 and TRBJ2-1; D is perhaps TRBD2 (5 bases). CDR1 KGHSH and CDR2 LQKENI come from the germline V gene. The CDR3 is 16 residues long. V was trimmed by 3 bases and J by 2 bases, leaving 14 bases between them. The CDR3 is CASSPPLLGAYNEQFF. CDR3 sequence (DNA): TGTGCCAGCTCACCCCCTCTCCTCGGGGCCTACAATGAGCAGTTCTTC. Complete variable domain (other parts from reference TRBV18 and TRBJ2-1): NAGVMQNPRHLVRRRGQEARLRCSPMKGHSHVYWYRQLPEEGLKFMVYLQKENIIDESGMPKERFSAEFPKEGPSILRIQQVVRGDSAAYFCASSPPLLGAYNEQFFGPGTRLTVL.